This T cell receptor (beta chain) was observed in a study of cytomegalovirus exposure and HLA in healthy donors. Study at large: Genotyping showed 81% of over 350 donors falling in the Caucasian-associated ancestry cluster. Study outcomes and limitations: The authors confirmed in vitro that a few CMV-associated chains were specific for CMV antigens.

Amplification used 60 Vbeta primers and 13 Jbeta primers. Some clones are missing from TCRdb's copy, which holds only in-frame ones; the method was immunoSEQ multiplex PCR. Among about 180,000 clones listed, around 80% were seen once. Every donor was a healthy person donating bone marrow. Germline V lookup: CDR1 MNHEY, CDR2 SVGAGI. The CDR3 covers 15 residues. Unmatched junction bases numbered 5, after V lost 6 bases and J lost 1 base. On this clone itself: Antigen: not known.

The material sequenced was PBMCs. V is TRBV6-5 and J is TRBJ2-2; 7 nucleotides line up with TRBD2. The sequence came from a woman in her forties in good health and CMV-seronegative. The CDR3 region is CASSLSGMNTGELFF. The CDR3 bases are TGTGCCAGCAGCCTGAGCGGGATGAACACCGGGGAGCTGTTTTTT.